This TCR beta chain was sequenced in a study of T-cell reconstitution after alpha-beta-depleted transplantation in children. A word on this clonotype: The antigen is not known.

Notes on the study in general: Newly made T cells mostly supplied T-cell counts and diversity one year after transplant. There were reportedly several hundred expanded graft clones from which alpha-beta T cells came about two months after transplant.

Unique molecular identifiers were incorporated when the TCRbeta library was constructed. One entry per CDR3 protein results from TCRdb running MiXCR on the PCR reads. The repertoire holds 600,000 to 700,000 distinct CDR3 sequences, with approximately 14% as singletons. The CDR3 is 13 amino acids. Trimming cost V 2 bases and J 2 bases, with 6 bases left between them. Germline V gene sequence: CDR1 SEHNR, CDR2 FQNEAQ (reference sequence). This chain joins TRBV7-9 and TRBJ2-5; D unresolved. This receptor was identified in a girl aged 2 to 10 with congenital amegakaryocytic thrombocytopenia, due to receive a stem cell transplant. This sample comprised PBMCs, obtained before TCRalphabeta/CD19-depleted stem cell transplant. This CDR3 reads CASSLIRQETQYF. The DNA for the CDR3 is TGTGCCAGCAGCTTAATCCGTCAAGAGACCCAGTACTTC.